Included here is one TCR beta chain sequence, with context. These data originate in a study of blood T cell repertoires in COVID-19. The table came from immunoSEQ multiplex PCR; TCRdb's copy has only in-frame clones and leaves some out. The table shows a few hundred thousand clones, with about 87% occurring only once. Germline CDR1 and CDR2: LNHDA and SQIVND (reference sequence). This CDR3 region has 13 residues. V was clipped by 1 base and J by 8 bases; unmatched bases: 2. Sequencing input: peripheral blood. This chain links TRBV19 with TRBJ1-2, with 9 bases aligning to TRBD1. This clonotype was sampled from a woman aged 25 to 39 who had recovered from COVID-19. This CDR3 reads CASSIGDRDGYTF. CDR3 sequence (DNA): TGTGCCAGTAGTATAGGGGACAGGGACGGCTACACCTTC.